The 11 T cell receptor beta chains reported below all come from one sample, sequenced in a study of beta chain features in type 1 diabetes. The whole isolated RNA underwent reverse transcription, so sequencing captured expressed TCRB transcripts. Clones were sequenced by immunoSEQ multiplex PCR, and TCRdb holds only the in-frame ones, with some missing. Here the sample spans roughly 170,000 clones, about 13% being singletons. Sequenced sample: central memory CD4+ T cells from blood. These receptors were collected from a woman between 18 and 30 years old in good health.

In this sample, this clone turned up a few times. V gene TRBV5-6 combines with J gene TRBJ2-5; 8 nucleotides line up with TRBD2. With V trimmed by 7 bases and J by 4 bases, 6 bases remained unmatched. CDR3 length: 13 amino acids. Germline V lookup: CDR1 SGHDT, CDR2 YYEEEE. The CDR3 sequence is CASYSLAGETQYF. The CDR3 DNA follows: TGTGCCAGCTACAGCCTAGCGGGAGAGACCCAGTACTTC. The full variable domain, completed using reference TRBV5-6 and TRBJ2-5, is DAGVTQSPTHLIKTRGQQVTLRCSPKSGHDTVSWYQQALGQGPQFIFQYYEEEERQRGNFPDRFSGHQFPNYSSELNVNALLLGDSALYLCASYSLAGETQYFGPGTRLLVL.

This clone is labeled as medium-sized (0.01 to 0.1%). This chain uses TRBV2 with TRBJ1-1; D may be TRBD1 (6 bases). Germline V gene sequence: CDR1 SNHLY, CDR2 FYNNEI. This CDR3 spans 14 amino acids. Trimming removed 6 bases at V and 4 bases at J, with 15 bases between. CDR3 region: CASRDQGSSTEAFF. The CDR3 DNA is TGTGCCAGCAGAGACCAGGGGAGTAGCACTGAAGCTTTCTTT. Filled out from reference TRBV2 and TRBJ1-1, the complete variable domain reads EPEVTQTPSHQVTQMGQEVILRCVPISNHLYFYWYRQILGQKVEFLVSFYNNEISEKSEIFDDQFSVERPDGSNFTLKIRSTKLEDSAMYFCASRDQGSSTEAFFGQGTRLTVV.

The rearrangement links TRBV7-9 to TRBJ2-3, with 10 bases fitting TRBD2. This CDR3 region has 16 residues. Trimming cost V 2 bases and J 4 bases; bases outside gene matches: 6. Germline CDR1 and CDR2: SEHNR and FQNEAQ (reference sequence). The CDR3 bases are TGTGCCAGCAGCTTAAGGCTAGCGGGAGTGTCAGATACGCAGTATTTT. Its protein product is CASSLRLAGVSDTQYF.

V is TRBV5-4 and J is TRBJ1-1, with 10 bases fitting TRBD1. Germline V gene sequence: CDR1 SGHNT, CDR2 YYREEE (reference sequence). The CDR3 covers 15 residues. The junction had 7 bases not matched to a gene; V was cut back by 8 bases and J by 0 bases. CDR3 nucleotides: TGTGCCAGACGCCGGGACAGGGGAATGAACACTGAAGCTTTCTTT. Protein: CARRRDRGMNTEAFF.

This clone came up a few times. This rearrangement joins TRBV4-1 to TRBJ1-5, with D unresolved. CDR1 MGHRA and CDR2 YSYEKL come from the germline V gene. The CDR3 runs 18 residues. V shed 1 base and J shed 0 bases, with 16 bases lying between them. CDR3 amino acids: CASSQVNFLGGSNQPQHF. CDR3 nucleotide sequence: TGCGCCAGCAGCCAAGTGAATTTTTTAGGAGGTAGCAATCAGCCCCAGCATTTT.

This chain uses TRBV6-7 with TRBJ2-1; TRBD2 might be the D (6 bases). TRBV6-7 is identified as an open reading frame with a role that is uncertain. The CDR3 contains 14 residues. V lost 8 bases to trimming and J lost 4 bases, with 15 bases between them. CDR3 residues: CASGEELLYNEQFF. The CDR3 DNA reads TGTGCCAGCGGGGAGGAACTACTTTACAATGAGCAGTTCTTC.

The V and J genes are TRBV5-8 and TRBJ2-7; 12 nucleotides agree with TRBD1. V dropped 4 bases and J dropped 3; count of bases not matched to a gene: 11. The V gene's germline CDR1 is SGHTS and CDR2 YDEGEE. The CDR3 loop spans 17 amino acids. The CDR3 DNA reads TGTGCCAGCAGCCTCTCAGTGGGGACAGGGGGCTACTACGAGCAGTACTTC. Translated, it gives CASSLSVGTGGYYEQYF.

The rearrangement links TRBV15 to TRBJ2-7, with 8 bases identical to TRBD2. The junction had 7 bases not matched to a gene; V was cut back by 9 bases and J by 0 bases. Germline V lookup: CDR1 LNHNV, CDR2 YYDKDF (reference sequence). This CDR3 contains 14 residues. CDR3 sequence: CATSFGGDSYEQYF. The CDR3 DNA reads as TGTGCCACTTCCTTCGGGGGGGACTCCTACGAGCAGTACTTC.

This clone was seen a handful of times. Here the CDR3 reads CASSPGVAEAFF. The CDR3, as DNA: TGTGCCAGCAGCCCAGGGGTCGCTGAAGCTTTCTTT. The rearrangement joins TRBV7-9 to TRBJ1-1; tentative D call: TRBD1 (6 bases). The CDR3 has 12 amino acids. Germline V lookup: CDR1 SEHNR, CDR2 FQNEAQ (reference sequence). The V end was cut by 5 bases, the J end by 6 bases, with 10 bases between.

The chain has TRBV29-1 and TRBJ1-4; no reliable D call. The CDR3 sequence is 15 residues long. V was shortened by 5 bases and J by 10 bases, with 23 bases between the two germline ends. Germline V gene lookup returns CDR1 SQVTM and CDR2 ANQGSEA. CDR3: CSVPASNREGGKLFF. The CDR3 DNA follows: TGCAGCGTTCCCGCGTCGAACAGAGAGGGAGGAAAACTGTTTTTT.

The chain couples TRBV7-9 to TRBJ2-1; 14 positions agree with TRBD2. The CDR3 extends over 18 amino acids. From germline, CDR1 is SEHNR and CDR2 FQNEAQ (reference sequence). The J segment lost 0 bases and the V segment lost 7 bases, leaving 8 bases of the junction unmatched. This chain's CDR3 is CASKTGTSGGSSYNEQFF. CDR3 bases: TGTGCCAGCAAGACCGGGACTAGCGGGGGCAGCTCCTACAATGAGCAGTTCTTC.